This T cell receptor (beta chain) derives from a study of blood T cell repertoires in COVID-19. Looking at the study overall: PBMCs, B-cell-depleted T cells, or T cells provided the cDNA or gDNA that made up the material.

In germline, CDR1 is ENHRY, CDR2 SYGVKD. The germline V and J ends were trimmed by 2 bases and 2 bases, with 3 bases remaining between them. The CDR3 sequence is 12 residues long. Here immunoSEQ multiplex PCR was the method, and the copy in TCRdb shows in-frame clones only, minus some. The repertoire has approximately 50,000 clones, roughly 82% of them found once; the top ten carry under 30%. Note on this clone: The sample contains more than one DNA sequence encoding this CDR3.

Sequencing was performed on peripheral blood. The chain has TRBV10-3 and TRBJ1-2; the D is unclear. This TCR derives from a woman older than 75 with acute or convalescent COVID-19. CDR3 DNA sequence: TGTGCCATCAGTGAGCAGAACTATGGCTACACCTTC. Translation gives CAISEQNYGYTF.